A selection of T cell receptor beta chains follows, all from one sample in a study of radiation and T cells in renal cell carcinoma. Profiled with immunoSEQ multiplex PCR; TCRdb holds only in-frame clones, not every one. The table has more than 95,000 clones, around 85% seen once. The input for sequencing was blood, taken from a patient whose treatment included radiotherapy and nephrectomy. Receptors were obtained from a man between 45 and 60 years old with renal cell carcinoma. CDR3s leave out the opening cysteine and the closing phenylalanine or tryptophan. Each record gives: J gene, V gene, CDR3 protein.

J: TRBJ2-2
V: TRBV30
CDR3: AWTQGAGELF

J: TRBJ2-2
V: TRBV10-2
CDR3: ASRGNPRSGELF

J: TRBJ1-6
V: TRBV1
CDR3: TSSQLRSGQQNSPLH

J: TRBJ2-3
V: TRBV11-3
CDR3: ASSDSGGDTQY

J: TRBJ1-1
V: TRBV7-9
CDR3: ASSRPGRGSNTEAF

J: TRBJ1-1
V: TRBV7-2
CDR3: ASSLGRQGRYTEAF

J: TRBJ2-3
V: TRBV7-9
CDR3: ASSRLTAGADTQY

J: TRBJ2-5
V: TRBV6-1
CDR3: ASTGHRGETQY

J: TRBJ2-2
V: TRBV5-4
CDR3: ASSLNGGELF

J: TRBJ1-6
V: TRBV2
CDR3: ASNLGEHGTLH

J: TRBJ1-1
V: TRBV2
CDR3: ASRIPDRGPPEAF

J: TRBJ1-2
V: TRBV13
CDR3: ASSPRTANYGYT

J: TRBJ1-4
V: TRBV30
CDR3: AWQGQGLEKLF

J: TRBJ2-7
V: TRBV18
CDR3: ASSPLAQGHEQY

J: TRBJ2-1
V: TRBV2
CDR3: ASSVTDRGLDEQF

J: TRBJ1-2
V: TRBV2
CDR3: ASREGINYGYT

J: TRBJ2-1
V: TRBV19
CDR3: ASSRIAGVPYNEQF

J: TRBJ1-2
V: TRBV9
CDR3: ASSDGTGGGNLGGYT

J: TRBJ2-1
V: TRBV4-1
CDR3: ASSRTPGLPARGNEQF

J: TRBJ2-7
V: TRBV5-6
CDR3: ATPPMVVADSYEQY

J: TRBJ1-1
V: TRBV10-3
CDR3: AISEAGAGASAEAF

J: TRBJ2-7
V: TRBV6-5
CDR3: ASSYSTRTYEQY

J: TRBJ1-2
V: TRBV7-2
CDR3: ASSLDGNYGYT

J: TRBJ2-7
V: TRBV4-1
CDR3: ASSQEGVGSYEQY

J: TRBJ1-2
V: TRBV15
CDR3: ATSRDGMPYGYT

J: TRBJ2-5
V: TRBV6-1
CDR3: ATAKGAGTETQY

J: TRBJ2-3
V: TRBV5-1
CDR3: ASSPGLADGDTQY

J: TRBJ2-5
V: TRBV5-1
CDR3: ASSLARAGREETQY

J: TRBJ1-1
V: TRBV5-1
CDR3: ASRLNSYTEAF

J: TRBJ2-7
V: TRBV7-2
CDR3: ASSLGGSPRQY

J: TRBJ1-5
V: TRBV19
CDR3: ASSIEGDSQPQH

J: TRBJ2-2
V: TRBV7-9
CDR3: ASSRSGGSTGELF

J: TRBJ2-7
V: TRBV11-2
CDR3: ASSLGQSSYEQY

J: TRBJ1-5
V: TRBV5-8
CDR3: ASSRVGGGAQPQH

J: TRBJ2-1
V: TRBV9
CDR3: ASSVATGLADNEQF

J: TRBJ2-1
V: TRBV6-1
CDR3: ASSDIGDRNF

J: TRBJ2-7
V: TRBV6-1
CDR3: ASSEVGGSHEQY

J: TRBJ2-2
V: TRBV5-1
CDR3: ASSLAGDTGELF

J: TRBJ2-6
V: TRBV28
CDR3: ASSFPGQAASGANVLT

J: TRBJ1-4
V: TRBV19
CDR3: ASSPLWGLANEKLF

J: TRBJ1-1
V: TRBV4-2
CDR3: ASSQRQGGGTEAF

J: TRBJ1-4
V: TRBV4-1
CDR3: ASSQDDSVDEKLF

J: TRBJ1-1
V: TRBV9
CDR3: ASSGTTGGTEAF

J: TRBJ2-2
V: TRBV19
CDR3: ASSEYRGRTGELF

J: TRBJ1-4
V: TRBV7-2
CDR3: ASSGQTGPNEKLF